Shown below are 25 T cell receptor beta chains from a single sample sequenced in a study of T cells after yellow fever vaccination. TCRdb itself ran the 5' RACE reads through MiXCR, one entry per CDR3 protein. Of some 96,000 distinct CDR3 sequences listed, roughly 9% are singletons. Sequences were derived from CD8+ T cells not binding an NS4B(214-222) dextramer, sorted from PBMCs, sampled roughly 14 days after the first yellow fever vaccination. These receptors were obtained from a man younger than 35 who received the YFV17D yellow fever vaccine.

V and J are TRBV5-1 and TRBJ2-1; D perhaps matches TRBD1 (6 bases). Germline-derived CDR1 and CDR2 are SGHRS and YFSETQ. The CDR3 is made up of 15 amino acids. The V end lost 0 bases, the J end lost 4 bases, and 11 bases lay between the germline ends. CDR3 residues: CASSLGAGVYNEQFF. CDR3 bases: TGCGCCAGCAGCTTGGGCGCAGGGGTTTACAATGAGCAGTTCTTC. The complete variable domain, with remaining parts taken from reference TRBV5-1 and TRBJ2-1, reads KAGVTQTPRYLIKTRGQQVTLSCSPISGHRSVSWYQQTPGQGLQFLFEYFSETQRNKGNFPGRFSGRQFSNSRSEMNVSTLELGDSALYLCASSLGAGVYNEQFFGPGTRLTVL.

The chain recombines TRBV6-2 or TRBV6-3 with TRBJ2-7; D is perhaps TRBD1 (5 bases). Germline V lookup: CDR1 MNHEY, CDR2 SVGEGT. Trimming took 0 bases from V and 3 from J, leaving 9 bases between them. The CDR3 runs to 14 residues. The CDR3 loop reads CASSYSAGLYEQYV. CDR3 DNA: TGTGCCAGCAGTTACTCCGCAGGGCTCTACGAGCAGTACGTC.

This clonotype was seen repeatedly, ten times or more. The V and J genes are TRBV29-1 and TRBJ1-1; D call uncertain. Per the germline V gene, CDR1 is SQVTM and CDR2 is ANQGSEA. Trimming stripped 4 bases from V and 1 base from J, with 7 bases between. The CDR3 loop spans 12 amino acids. The DNA of the CDR3 is TGCAGCGTTGGGAGACAGAACACTGAAGCTTTCTTT. Amino acid sequence: CSVGRQNTEAFF.

This clonotype turned up a few times. This sequence joins TRBV10-3 and TRBJ2-7, with D perhaps matching TRBD2 (6 bases). This CDR3 is 13 amino acids long. In germline, CDR1 is ENHRY, CDR2 SYGVKD. Trimming left V 4 bases short and J 5 bases short, with 12 bases between. The CDR3 nucleotides read TGTGCCATCAGTGGGGTAGGGGAGGACGAGCAGTACGTC. Its protein is CAISGVGEDEQYV.

Only a few counts were recorded for this clonotype. The chain is built from TRBV12-3 or TRBV12-4 and TRBJ1-4; D is unresolved. The V gene lost 3 bases and the J gene lost 0 bases, with 2 bases spanning the gap. This CDR3 is built from 13 residues. CDR3 loop: CASSFSTNEKLFF. The CDR3 DNA sequence: TGTGCCAGCAGTTTCTCAACTAATGAAAAACTGTTTTTT.

This clonotype was detected a few times. The chain carries TRBV6-2 or TRBV6-3 and TRBJ2-7, with D uncertain. The V and J ends lost 2 bases and 3 bases respectively, with 2 bases between them. Germline values: CDR1 MNHEY, CDR2 SVGEGT. The CDR3 extends over 11 amino acids. CDR3 bases: TGTGCCAGCAGTTACGACTACGAGCAGTACTTC. It specifies CASSYDYEQYF.

In its sample, this clonotype was seen a few times. The chain couples TRBV7-9 to TRBJ2-5; the D call may be TRBD1 or TRBD2 (5 bases each). The CDR3 spans 13 residues. The germline V gene encodes CDR1 SEHNR and CDR2 FQNEAQ (reference sequence). V was shortened by 5 bases and J by 3 bases, with 10 bases between the two germline ends. The CDR3 is CASSGDGEETQYF. The CDR3 nucleotides are TGTGCCAGCAGCGGGGACGGAGAAGAGACCCAGTACTTC.

This clonotype was seen many times. This sequence joins TRBV4-1 and TRBJ2-1, with D possibly TRBD1 on 6 matching bases. The V gene's germline CDR1 is MGHRA and CDR2 YSYEKL. This CDR3 region has 16 residues. Trimming pared 1 base from V and 5 bases from J, leaving 15 bases between. As DNA, the CDR3 is TGCGCCAGCAGCCAAGTCTGGGGGCAGCCGAACAATGAGCAGTTCTTC. Its protein is CASSQVWGQPNNEQFF.

This clonotype was detected ten times or more. CDR3 amino acids: CASSLRAATTYEQYF. CDR3 bases: TGTGCCAGCAGCTTAAGGGCAGCAACAACCTACGAGCAGTACTTC. This sequence joins TRBV7-8 and TRBJ2-7; D is unresolved. This CDR3 contains 15 residues. V was cut by 2 bases and J by 2 bases, with 13 bases left in between. Germline loops: CDR1 SGHVS, CDR2 FQNEAQ.

The chain has TRBV4-1 and TRBJ2-4, with D hard to call. Looked up from germline, CDR1 is MGHRA and CDR2 is YSYEKL. V was trimmed by 1 base and J by 3 bases, leaving 13 bases between them. The CDR3 has 16 amino acids. CDR3 region: CASSQGVPVGKNIQYF. For the CDR3, the DNA is TGCGCCAGCAGCCAAGGGGTTCCGGTTGGCAAAAACATTCAGTACTTC.

This chain connects TRBV6-2 or TRBV6-3 to TRBJ2-5; the D is unclear. V lost 6 bases to trimming and J lost 5 bases, with 7 bases between them. Germline V CDR1 and CDR2: MNHEY, SVGEGT. CDR3 length: 11 residues. CDR3 sequence reads: CASSAGETQYF. DNA for the CDR3: TGTGCCAGCAGCGCCGGGGAGACCCAGTACTTC.

The chain has TRBV19 and TRBJ2-1; 7 bases map to TRBD2. The CDR3 runs 14 residues. Germline lookup yields CDR1 LNHDA and CDR2 SQIVND (reference sequence). With V trimmed by 3 bases and J by 4 bases, 3 bases remained unmatched. CDR3 in DNA: TGTGCCAGTAGTATCCTCGGGGGGTACAATGAGCAGTTCTTC. Translation gives CASSILGGYNEQFF. The variable domain in full, completed from reference TRBV19 and TRBJ2-1, reads DGGITQSPKYLFRKEGQNVTLSCEQNLNHDAMYWYRQDPGQGLRLIYYSQIVNDFQKGDIAEGYSVSREKKESFPLTVTSAQKNPTAFYLCASSILGGYNEQFFGPGTRLTVL.

A word on this clonotype: The junction departs from the called germline gene at one end, perhaps through a read error. V gene TRBV7-9 combines with J gene TRBJ2-1; D gene uncertain. Germline CDR1 and CDR2: SEHNR and FQNEAQ (reference sequence). This CDR3 is built from 12 residues. CDR3 sequence reads: CASSQNVGEHFF. CDR3 DNA sequence: TGTGCCAGCAGCCAAAATGTGGGTGAGCACTTCTTC.

V gene TRBV7-9 combines with J gene TRBJ1-5; 9 positions agree with TRBD1. The CDR3 covers 16 residues. Germline assignment: CDR1 SEHNR and CDR2 FQNEAQ (reference sequence). After removal of 5 bases from V and 4 bases from J, the junction contained 9 bases not matched to a gene. The CDR3 bases are TGTGCCAGCAGCCAGGGACAGGGAACCTTTAATCAGCCCCAGCATTTT. It specifies CASSQGQGTFNQPQHF.

This clonotype was observed a handful of times. The genes are TRBV7-9 and TRBJ1-5; D not resolved. The ends were cut back, 1 base at V and 0 bases at J, with 7 bases in the middle. Germline CDR1 is SEHNR and CDR2 is FQNEAQ (reference sequence). The CDR3 runs to 15 residues. For the CDR3, the DNA is TGTGCCAGCAGCTTAGGGTCTTATAGCAATCAGCCCCAGCATTTT. It translates to CASSLGSYSNQPQHF.

The chain joins TRBV19 to TRBJ2-7; 7 bases align to TRBD1. CDR1 is LNHDA and CDR2 is SQIVND in the germline V gene (reference sequence). The V and J ends lost 5 bases and 1 base, in that order; junction bases with no gene match: 11. The CDR3 consists of 16 residues. CDR3 region: CASSVLGQPTSYEQYF. The CDR3 nucleotides read TGTGCCAGTAGTGTACTGGGACAGCCAACGTCCTACGAGCAGTACTTC.

This clonotype was found a few times. A read error may produce the germline difference seen at one junction end. The rearrangement links TRBV20-1 to TRBJ1-1; tentatively, D is TRBD1 (6 bases). Germline V gene sequence: CDR1 DFQATT, CDR2 SNEGSKA (reference sequence). The CDR3 totals 17 residues. DNA for the CDR3: TGCTGTGCTAGAGATAGGTACGGGGGCCGTGGAGGCACTGAAGCTTTCTTT. It translates to CCARDRYGGRGGTEAFF.

This chain joins TRBV29-1 and TRBJ2-7; 8 nucleotides agree with TRBD1. The germline gives CDR1 SQVTM, CDR2 ANQGSEA. The junction had 20 bases not matched to a gene; V was cut back by 4 bases and J by 6 bases. There are 17 residues in the CDR3. Here the CDR3 DNA reads TGCAGCGTTGTTTCTACAGCAGGGGGCGCGTCCTTGGTCGAGCAGTACTTC. This gives the protein CSVVSTAGGASLVEQYF.

This clonotype has just a few counts. The rearrangement joins TRBV5-6 to TRBJ2-7; the match to TRBD1 covers 7 bases. Germline V gene data show CDR1 as SGHDT and CDR2 as YYEEEE. The CDR3 sequence is 14 residues long. The trim removed 4 bases at V and 3 bases at J, leaving 7 bases unmatched. CDR3 residues: CASSLQGRRYEQYV. The CDR3 region has the DNA TGTGCCAGCAGCCTACAGGGGCGACGCTACGAGCAGTACGTC.

This clonotype was seen repeatedly, ten times or more. V is TRBV12-3 or TRBV12-4 and J is TRBJ2-3, with TRBD2 matching over 7 bases. The CDR3 runs to 15 residues. The V gene end was trimmed by 5 bases and the J gene end by 0 bases; junction bases not matched to a gene: 5. The CDR3 reads CASSPSGASTDTQYF. The CDR3 DNA is TGTGCCAGCAGTCCAAGCGGGGCTAGCACAGATACGCAGTATTTT.

This clonotype was found a few times. This chain joins TRBV9 and TRBJ2-1; no clear D. V was pared by 4 bases and J by 9 bases, with 8 bases between. Germline V gives CDR1 SGDLS, CDR2 YYNGEE. The CDR3 is 11 residues long. This CDR3 reads CASSLGIEQFF. CDR3 DNA sequence: TGTGCCAGCAGCCTGGGGATTGAGCAGTTCTTC.

The sample holds many counts of this clonotype. V gene TRBV7-9 combines with J gene TRBJ2-1, with D perhaps TRBD2 (5 bases). The CDR3 extends over 12 amino acids. Germline V gene sequence: CDR1 SEHNR, CDR2 FQNEAQ (reference sequence). The ends were cut back, 5 bases at V and 6 bases at J, with 8 bases in the middle. CDR3 DNA sequence: TGTGCCAGCAGCCCGGGAACCAATGAGCAGTTCTTC. It encodes CASSPGTNEQFF.

V gene TRBV6-2 or TRBV6-3 combines with J gene TRBJ2-7; D gene ambiguous. V was shortened by 6 bases and J by 1 base, with 4 bases between the two germline ends. Germline-derived CDR1 and CDR2 are MNHEY and SVGEGT. This CDR3 is built from 11 residues. Here the CDR3 reads CASRQSYEQYF. The CDR3 bases are TGTGCCAGCAGGCAGTCCTACGAGCAGTACTTC.

This clonotype has only a few counts. The rearrangement uses TRBV4-3 and TRBJ1-3; D is uncertain. The CDR3 totals 15 residues. The germline V and J ends were trimmed by 0 bases and 4 bases, with 10 bases remaining between them. The germline gives CDR1 LGHNA, CDR2 YSLEER. This CDR3 reads CASSQDGGSGNTIYF. DNA for the CDR3: TGCGCCAGCAGCCAAGATGGAGGGTCCGGAAACACCATATATTTT.

This clonotype was seen only a few times. This rearrangement joins TRBV12-3 or TRBV12-4 to TRBJ2-1; maybe TRBD1 (6 bases). The CDR3 covers 14 residues. Between the trimmed V and J ends, which lost 3 bases and 5 bases, there was a span of 11 bases. CDR3 nucleotide sequence: TGTGCCAGCAGTTTCCAGGGGCCCAACAATGAGCAGTTCTTC. Translated, it gives CASSFQGPNNEQFF.